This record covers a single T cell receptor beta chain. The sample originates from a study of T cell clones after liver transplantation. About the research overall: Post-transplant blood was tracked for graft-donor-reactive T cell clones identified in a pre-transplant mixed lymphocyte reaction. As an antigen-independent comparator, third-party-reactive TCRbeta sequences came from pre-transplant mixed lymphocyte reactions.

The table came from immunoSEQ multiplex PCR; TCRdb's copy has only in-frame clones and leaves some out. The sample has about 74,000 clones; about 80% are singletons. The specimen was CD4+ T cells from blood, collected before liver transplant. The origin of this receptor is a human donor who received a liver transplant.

The CDR3 is CASSSVAKNIQYF. CDR3 DNA sequence: TGTGCCAGCAGCTCCGTGGCCAAAAACATTCAGTACTTC. V usage is TRBV11-2 and J usage is TRBJ2-4; no clear D gene. Germline lookup yields CDR1 SGHAT and CDR2 FQNNGV. V was cut by 4 bases and J by 1 base, with 5 bases left in between. This CDR3 contains 13 residues.